Each of the 26 T cell receptor beta chains below was sequenced from the same sample in a study of T cells in Graves' hyperthyroidism and ophthalmopathy. It was RNA transcripts that yielded the amplified TCR beta CDR3 regions. During a first-round RT-PCR of the TCR CDR3, the HTBI primer set was used. MiXCR was run by TCRdb on the multiplex PCR reads, yielding one entry per CDR3 protein. The table lists under 400,000 distinct CDR3 sequences, 15% to 20% of them singletons. The material sequenced was blood. Every receptor here comes from a middle-aged woman with Graves' ophthalmopathy.

This clonotype was picked up many times. V is TRBV19 and J is TRBJ2-1, with 12 nucleotides matching TRBD2. V lost 5 bases and J lost 1; bases outside the gene matches: 6. Per germline, CDR1 LNHDA and CDR2 SQIVND (reference sequence). The CDR3 covers 17 residues. The CDR3 is CASSLAGGPLSYNEQFF. The CDR3 nucleotides read TGTGCCAGTAGTCTAGCGGGAGGGCCTTTATCCTACAATGAGCAGTTCTTC.

This clonotype appeared a few times. V usage is TRBV24-1 and J usage is TRBJ2-5; D uncertain. V lost 2 bases and J 0 bases, leaving 3 bases between the germline ends. Germline values: CDR1 KGHDR, CDR2 SFDVKD. The CDR3 loop spans 13 amino acids. The CDR3 DNA is TGTGCCACCAGTGATTCGTACCAAGAGACCCAGTACTTC. Its protein product is CATSDSYQETQYF.

This clonotype was seen ten or more times. This chain links TRBV30 with TRBJ1-5; D gene uncertain. V lost 8 bases to trimming and J lost 2 bases, with 16 bases between them. CDR3 size: 14 residues. From germline, CDR1 is GTSNPN and CDR2 SVGIG (reference sequence). CDR3 residues: CAAAGGEGNQPQHF. CDR3 DNA sequence: TGTGCCGCGGCTGGTGGGGAGGGCAATCAGCCCCAGCATTTT.

The table lists this clonotype with many counts. The chain recombines TRBV27 with TRBJ1-1; no clear D gene. The ends were cut back, 4 bases at V and 4 bases at J, with 19 bases in the middle. CDR1 MNHEY and CDR2 SMNVEV come from the germline V gene (reference sequence). The CDR3 extends over 16 amino acids. The CDR3 DNA is TGTGCCAGCAGTTATCGGGCCGCGACGCGCGGCACTGAAGCTTTCTTT. This codes for CASSYRAATRGTEAFF.

This clonotype has at least ten counts. The V gene is TRBV30, the J gene TRBJ1-1; 7 positions agree with TRBD1. Per germline, CDR1 GTSNPN and CDR2 SVGIG (reference sequence). V was clipped by 2 bases and J by 3 bases; unmatched bases: 6. The CDR3 runs to 14 residues. CDR3 in DNA: TGTGCCTGGAGTTTAGGGGGCGCGTACACTGAAGCTTTCTTT. It translates to CAWSLGGAYTEAFF.

This clonotype was seen more than once but under ten times. V gene TRBV27 combines with J gene TRBJ2-7; D call uncertain. Germline values: CDR1 MNHEY, CDR2 SMNVEV (reference sequence). V lost 7 bases to trimming and J lost 3 bases, with 7 bases between them. CDR3 length: 11 residues. The CDR3 DNA reads TGTGCCAGCAAGGAAGGCTACGAGCAGTACTTC. Protein: CASKEGYEQYF.

This clonotype was seen many times. This rearrangement joins TRBV6-1 to TRBJ1-1; no definite D call. Trimming stripped 2 bases from V and 1 base from J, with 5 bases between. Germline loops: CDR1 MNHNS, CDR2 SASEGT. The CDR3 consists of 13 residues. CDR3 sequence (DNA): TGTGCCAGCAGTGAAACCACGAACACTGAAGCTTTCTTT. Translation: CASSETTNTEAFF.

This clonotype showed up many times. CDR3: CASSEISGMINEQFF. CDR3 nucleotides: TGTGCCAGCAGTGAGATTAGCGGCATGATAAATGAGCAGTTCTTC. V gene TRBV2 combines with J gene TRBJ2-1; D may be TRBD2 (6 bases). V was cut by 3 bases and J by 7 bases, with 16 bases left in between. The CDR3 runs to 15 residues. Germline assignment: CDR1 SNHLY and CDR2 FYNNEI. Full variable domain (outside the CDR3, taken from reference TRBV2 and TRBJ2-1): EPEVTQTPSHQVTQMGQEVILRCVPISNHLYFYWYRQILGQKVEFLVSFYNNEISEKSEIFDDQFSVERPDGSNFTLKIRSTKLEDSAMYFCASSEISGMINEQFFGPGTRLTVL.

This rearrangement joins TRBV2 to TRBJ1-5; tentative D call: TRBD1 (6 bases). The CDR3 runs 15 residues. Germline V lookup: CDR1 SNHLY, CDR2 FYNNEI. V gave up 6 bases and J gave up 1 base, with 13 bases separating them. The CDR3 DNA is TGTGCCAGCAGCGACGGGACATCAAGCAATCAGCCCCAGCATTTT. Protein product: CASSDGTSSNQPQHF. Full variable domain (remainder filled in from reference TRBV2 and TRBJ1-5): EPEVTQTPSHQVTQMGQEVILRCVPISNHLYFYWYRQILGQKVEFLVSFYNNEISEKSEIFDDQFSVERPDGSNFTLKIRSTKLEDSAMYFCASSDGTSSNQPQHFGDGTRLSIL.

This clonotype appeared many times. CDR3 residues: CASSVDGENTEAFF. CDR3 DNA sequence: TGTGCCAGCAGCGTAGATGGAGAGAACACTGAAGCTTTCTTT. The gene calls are TRBV9 and TRBJ1-1; D remains unclear. The germline V and J ends were trimmed by 0 bases and 1 base, with 7 bases remaining between them. The CDR3 loop spans 14 amino acids. CDR1 is SGDLS, CDR2 YYNGEE, per germline.

The V gene is TRBV11-2, the J gene TRBJ2-1; 16 bases align to TRBD2. CDR1 and CDR2 from the germline V gene are SGHAT and FQNNGV. The CDR3 has 18 residues. The V and J ends lost 1 base and 6 bases, in that order; junction bases with no gene match: 6. The CDR3 coding sequence is TGTGCCAGCAGCTTAGGCCCGGGACTAGCGGGAGGGAGCAATGAGCAGTTCTTC. This gives the protein CASSLGPGLAGGSNEQFF.

This clonotype was observed many times. J is TRBJ1-2 and V is TRBV28; 12 bases map to TRBD1. The CDR3 loop spans 20 amino acids. With 1 base clipped from V and 2 bases from J, the junction kept 14 bases outside the gene matches. In germline, CDR1 is MDHEN, CDR2 SYDVKM. Here the CDR3 reads CASSLSATGTGGKVNYGYTF. The DNA for the CDR3 is TGTGCCAGCAGTTTATCGGCAACCGGGACAGGGGGCAAGGTGAACTATGGCTACACCTTC.

This clonotype was observed many times. The CDR3 DNA sequence: TGTGCCAGCAGTTACACATTCAGGGCAAACTATGGCTACACCTTC. The encoded protein is CASSYTFRANYGYTF. The chain couples TRBV6-5 to TRBJ1-2, with D perhaps TRBD1 (5 bases). The CDR3 is 15 amino acids. V dropped 2 bases and J dropped 2 bases, with 12 bases sitting between them. Germline V gene lookup returns CDR1 MNHEY and CDR2 SVGAGI.

The V call is TRBV6-1, the J call TRBJ1-5, with D possibly TRBD1 on 6 matching bases. V gave up 6 bases and J gave up 7 bases, with 19 bases separating them. The CDR3 length is 15 residues. Germline CDR1 MNHNS, CDR2 SASEGT. CDR3 in amino acids: CASRQTGRYNQPQHF. CDR3 sequence (DNA): TGTGCCAGCAGACAGACAGGCAGATACAACCAGCCCCAGCATTTT.

This clonotype was counted at least ten times. This sequence joins TRBV5-1 and TRBJ2-7; D not resolved. Trimming shortened V by 5 bases and J by 5 bases, and 17 bases separated the two germline ends. Germline CDR1 SGHRS, CDR2 YFSETQ. CDR3 length: 14 residues. DNA of the CDR3: TGCGCCAGCAGTAAGGAGACACCCTTCAACGAGCAGTACTTC. It encodes CASSKETPFNEQYF. The full variable domain, with the rest looked up from reference TRBV5-1 and TRBJ2-7, is KAGVTQTPRYLIKTRGQQVTLSCSPISGHRSVSWYQQTPGQGLQFLFEYFSETQRNKGNFPGRFSGRQFSNSRSEMNVSTLELGDSALYLCASSKETPFNEQYFGPGTRLTVT.

This clonotype was picked up a small number of times. This chain joins TRBV4-1 and TRBJ2-7, with TRBD1 matching over 8 bases. With 3 bases clipped from V and 4 bases from J, the junction kept 8 bases outside the gene matches. CDR3 size: 15 residues. CDR1 is MGHRA and CDR2 is YSYEKL in the germline V gene. CDR3 loop: CASSQRQGSIYEQYF. The DNA for the CDR3 is TGCGCCAGCAGCCAGAGACAGGGGAGTATTTACGAGCAGTACTTC.

This clonotype was counted many times. The chain joins TRBV25-1 to TRBJ1-2, with D tentatively TRBD1 (5 bases). Looked up from germline, CDR1 is MGHDK and CDR2 is SYGVNS. CDR3 length: 13 amino acids. V lost 5 bases, J lost 6 bases, and 13 bases lay in between. The CDR3 DNA reads as TGTGCCAGCAGTCCCGGGGGGGGGAATGGCTACACCTTC. Protein: CASSPGGGNGYTF.

This clonotype was seen many times. V gene TRBV28 combines with J gene TRBJ1-2; TRBD1 matches 10 bases. V was clipped by 2 bases and J by 4 bases; unmatched bases: 10. CDR1 MDHEN and CDR2 SYDVKM come from the germline V gene. CDR3 length: 17 residues. The CDR3 loop reads CASSLTSGDRGLYGYTF. Written as DNA, the CDR3 is TGTGCCAGCAGTTTAACCTCCGGGGACAGGGGACTCTATGGCTACACCTTC.

This clonotype was detected many times. The V gene is TRBV7-2, the J gene TRBJ2-3, with 8 bases identical to TRBD2. Per the germline V gene, CDR1 is SGHTA and CDR2 is FQGNSA. The CDR3 spans 16 residues. V was pared by 4 bases and J by 2 bases, with 8 bases of the junction left unmatched. CDR3 sequence (DNA): TGTGCCAGCAGCTCTTCCGAAGCGGGAGTCACAGATACGCAGTATTTT. Translation gives CASSSSEAGVTDTQYF.

This chain joins TRBV12-3 or TRBV12-4 and TRBJ1-1; 7 bases fit TRBD1. The CDR3 is 15 amino acids. The junction had 10 bases not matched to a gene; V was cut back by 3 bases and J by 6 bases. The CDR3 is CASSLARTGISEAFF. The CDR3 DNA reads as TGTGCCAGCAGTTTGGCTCGGACAGGTATATCTGAAGCTTTCTTT.

CDR3 loop: CASSRPGHSNTGELFF. The CDR3 nucleotides read TGTGCCAGCAGCCGACCGGGACATTCGAACACCGGGGAGCTGTTTTTT. V gene TRBV11-2 combines with J gene TRBJ2-2, with a possible D match to TRBD1 (6 bases). This CDR3 comprises 16 residues. The V end lost 5 bases, the J end lost 0 bases, and 13 bases lay between the germline ends. Per the germline V gene, CDR1 is SGHAT and CDR2 is FQNNGV.

This rearrangement joins TRBV3-1 to TRBJ2-7; D possibly uses TRBD1 or TRBD2 (5 bases each). This CDR3 contains 14 residues. Germline-derived CDR1 and CDR2 are LGHDT and YNNKEL (reference sequence). V was trimmed by 3 bases and J by 7 bases, leaving 16 bases between them. DNA of the CDR3: TGTGCCAGCAGCCAGGGAGCGGAAGAGGGGGAGCAGTACTTC. Translating gives CASSQGAEEGEQYF.

This clonotype was seen repeatedly, ten times or more. The chain is built from TRBV2 and TRBJ1-4; TRBD1 matches at 7 bases. Germline CDR1 is SNHLY and CDR2 is FYNNEI. The CDR3 runs 17 residues. With 7 bases clipped from V and 5 bases from J, the junction kept 16 bases outside the gene matches. CDR3 in amino acids: CASMQTPSTGRNEKLFF. CDR3 sequence (DNA): TGTGCCAGCATGCAAACTCCGTCGACAGGGAGAAATGAAAAACTGTTTTTT.

Ten or more counts support this clonotype. The chain couples TRBV5-6 to TRBJ1-3, with unresolved D. The CDR3 consists of 15 residues. V was clipped by 0 bases and J by 0 bases, with 7 bases between them. The germline V gene encodes CDR1 SGHDT and CDR2 YYEEEE. For the CDR3, the DNA is TGTGCCAGCAGCTTGGTCGGCAGCTCTGGAAACACCATATATTTT. This translates into CASSLVGSSGNTIYF.

This clonotype was observed many times. CDR3 amino acids: CASSPSLAGKVYEQYF. CDR3 DNA: TGTGCCAGTAGCCCCTCTCTGGCGGGAAAAGTGTACGAGCAGTACTTC. The chain links TRBV19 to TRBJ2-7, with a tentative D call TRBD2 (6 bases). The ends were cut back, 6 bases at V and 4 bases at J, with 22 bases in the middle. The CDR3 sequence is 16 residues long. CDR1 is LNHDA and CDR2 is SQIVND in the germline V gene (reference sequence).

This clonotype has a count of ten or more. V and J are TRBV6-4 and TRBJ2-2; D unclear. This CDR3 is built from 11 residues. Germline V gene data show CDR1 as MRHNA and CDR2 as SNTAGT. V lost 4 bases, J lost 7 bases, and 4 bases lay in between. CDR3 nucleotide sequence: TGTGCCAGCAGTGGAGGCGGGGAGCTGTTTTTT. Residues: CASSGGGELFF.